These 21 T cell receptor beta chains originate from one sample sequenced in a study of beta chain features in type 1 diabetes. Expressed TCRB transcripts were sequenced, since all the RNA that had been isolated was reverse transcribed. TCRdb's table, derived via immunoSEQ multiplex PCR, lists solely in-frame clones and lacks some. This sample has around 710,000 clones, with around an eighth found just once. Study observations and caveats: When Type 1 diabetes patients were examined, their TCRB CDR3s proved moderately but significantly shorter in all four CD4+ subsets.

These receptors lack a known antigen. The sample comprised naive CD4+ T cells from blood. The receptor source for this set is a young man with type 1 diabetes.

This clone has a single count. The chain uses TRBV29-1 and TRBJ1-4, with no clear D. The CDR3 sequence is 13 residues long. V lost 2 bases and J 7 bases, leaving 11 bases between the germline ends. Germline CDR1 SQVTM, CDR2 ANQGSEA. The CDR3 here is CSVETGSFEKLFF. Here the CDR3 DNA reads TGCAGCGTTGAAACGGGGAGTTTTGAAAAACTGTTTTTT.

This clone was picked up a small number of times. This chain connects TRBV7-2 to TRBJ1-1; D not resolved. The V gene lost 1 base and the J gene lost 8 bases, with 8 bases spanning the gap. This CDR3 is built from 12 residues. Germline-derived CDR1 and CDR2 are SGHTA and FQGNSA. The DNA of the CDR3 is TGTGCCAGCAGCTTAGAAGGATGGGAAGCTTTCTTT. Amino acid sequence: CASSLEGWEAFF.

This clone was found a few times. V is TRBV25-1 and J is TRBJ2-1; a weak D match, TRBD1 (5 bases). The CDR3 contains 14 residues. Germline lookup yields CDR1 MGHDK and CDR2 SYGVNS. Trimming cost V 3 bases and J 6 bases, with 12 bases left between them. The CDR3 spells CASSDLRASNEQFF. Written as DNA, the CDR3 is TGTGCCAGCAGTGATCTCAGGGCATCCAATGAGCAGTTCTTC.

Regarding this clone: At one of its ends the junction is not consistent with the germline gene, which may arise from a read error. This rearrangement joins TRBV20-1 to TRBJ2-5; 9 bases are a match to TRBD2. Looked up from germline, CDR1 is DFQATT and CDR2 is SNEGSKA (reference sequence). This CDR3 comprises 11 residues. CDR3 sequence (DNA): TGCAGTGCTATATCCAGCGGGGGGCCGGACTTC. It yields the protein CSAISSGGPDF.

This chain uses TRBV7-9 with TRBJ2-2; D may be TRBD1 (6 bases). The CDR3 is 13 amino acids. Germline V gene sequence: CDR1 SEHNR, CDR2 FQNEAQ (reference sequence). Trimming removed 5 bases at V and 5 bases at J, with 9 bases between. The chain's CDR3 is CASSRGGTGELFF. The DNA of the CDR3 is TGTGCCAGCAGCCGAGGGGGAACCGGGGAGCTGTTTTTT.

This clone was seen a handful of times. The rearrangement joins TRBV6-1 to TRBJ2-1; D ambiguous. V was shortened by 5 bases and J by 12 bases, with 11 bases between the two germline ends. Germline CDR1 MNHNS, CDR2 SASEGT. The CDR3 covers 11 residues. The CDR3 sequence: CASSYREVQFF. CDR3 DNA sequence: TGTGCCAGCAGTTACAGAGAGGTGCAGTTCTTC.

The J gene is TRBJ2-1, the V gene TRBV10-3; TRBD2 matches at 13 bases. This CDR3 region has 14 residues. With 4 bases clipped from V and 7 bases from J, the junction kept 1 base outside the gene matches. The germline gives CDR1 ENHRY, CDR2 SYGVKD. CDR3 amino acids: CAISGLAGGNEQFF. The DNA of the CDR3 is TGTGCCATCAGTGGACTAGCGGGGGGTAATGAGCAGTTCTTC.

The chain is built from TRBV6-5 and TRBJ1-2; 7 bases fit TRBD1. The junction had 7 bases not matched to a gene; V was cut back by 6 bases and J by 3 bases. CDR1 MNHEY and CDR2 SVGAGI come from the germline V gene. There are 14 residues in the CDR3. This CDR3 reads CASRVGGEYYGYTF. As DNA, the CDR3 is TGTGCCAGCAGAGTAGGGGGCGAGTACTATGGCTACACCTTC.

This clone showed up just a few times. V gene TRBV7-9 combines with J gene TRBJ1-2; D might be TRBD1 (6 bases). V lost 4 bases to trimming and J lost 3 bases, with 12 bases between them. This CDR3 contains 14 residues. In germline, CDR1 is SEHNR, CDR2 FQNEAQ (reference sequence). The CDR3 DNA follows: TGTGCCAGCAGCTCCCCGAACAGGGACTATGGCTACACCTTC. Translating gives CASSSPNRDYGYTF. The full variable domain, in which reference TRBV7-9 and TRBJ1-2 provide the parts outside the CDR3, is DTGVSQNPRHKITKRGQNVTFRCDPISEHNRLYWYRQTLGQGPEFLTYFQNEAQLEKSRLLSDRFSAERPKGSFSTLEIQRTEQGDSAMYLCASSSPNRDYGYTFGSGTRLTVV.

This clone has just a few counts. The CDR3 is CASSPGQYNSPLHF. The CDR3 region has the DNA TGCGCCAGCAGCCCGGGACAGTATAATTCACCCCTCCACTTT. J is TRBJ1-6 and V is TRBV5-1, with 7 bases fitting TRBD1. The CDR3 has 14 amino acids. Germline CDR1 SGHRS, CDR2 YFSETQ. J was trimmed by 4 bases and V by 4 bases; bases with no gene match: 2.

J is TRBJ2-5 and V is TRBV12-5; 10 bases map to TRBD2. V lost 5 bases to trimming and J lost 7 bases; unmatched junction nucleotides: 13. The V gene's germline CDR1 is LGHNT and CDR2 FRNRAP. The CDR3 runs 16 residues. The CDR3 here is CASGLGTSASGGTQYF. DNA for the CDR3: TGTGCTAGTGGTCTAGGGACTAGCGCTTCAGGTGGGACCCAGTACTTC. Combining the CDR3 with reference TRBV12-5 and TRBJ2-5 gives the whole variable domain DARVTQTPRHKVTEMGQEVTMRCQPILGHNTVFWYRQTMMQGLELLAYFRNRAPLDDSGMPKDRFSAEMPDATLATLKIQPSEPRDSAVYFCASGLGTSASGGTQYFGPGTRLLVL.

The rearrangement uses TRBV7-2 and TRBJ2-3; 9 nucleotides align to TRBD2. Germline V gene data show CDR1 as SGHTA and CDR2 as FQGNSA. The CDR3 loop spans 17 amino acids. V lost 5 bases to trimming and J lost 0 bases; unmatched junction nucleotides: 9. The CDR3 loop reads CASSPGTSTISTDTQYF. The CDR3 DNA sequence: TGTGCCAGCAGCCCCGGGACTAGCACAATCAGCACAGATACGCAGTATTTT.

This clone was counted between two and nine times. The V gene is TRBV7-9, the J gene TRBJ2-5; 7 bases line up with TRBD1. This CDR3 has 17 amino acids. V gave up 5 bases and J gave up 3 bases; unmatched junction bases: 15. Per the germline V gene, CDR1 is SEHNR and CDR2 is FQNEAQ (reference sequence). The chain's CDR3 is CASSPSSTGYFEETQYF. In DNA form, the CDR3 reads TGTGCCAGCAGCCCAAGCTCGACAGGGTATTTTGAAGAGACCCAGTACTTC. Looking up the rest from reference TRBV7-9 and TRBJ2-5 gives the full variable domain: DTGVSQNPRHKITKRGQNVTFRCDPISEHNRLYWYRQTLGQGPEFLTYFQNEAQLEKSRLLSDRFSAERPKGSFSTLEIQRTEQGDSAMYLCASSPSSTGYFEETQYFGPGTRLLVL.

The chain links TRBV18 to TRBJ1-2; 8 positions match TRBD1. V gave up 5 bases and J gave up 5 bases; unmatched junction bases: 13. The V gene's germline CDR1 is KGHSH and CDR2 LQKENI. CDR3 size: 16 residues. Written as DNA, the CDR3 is TGTGCCAGCTCATCCGTTGGACAGGGAGAATCGTATGGCTACACCTTC. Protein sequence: CASSSVGQGESYGYTF.

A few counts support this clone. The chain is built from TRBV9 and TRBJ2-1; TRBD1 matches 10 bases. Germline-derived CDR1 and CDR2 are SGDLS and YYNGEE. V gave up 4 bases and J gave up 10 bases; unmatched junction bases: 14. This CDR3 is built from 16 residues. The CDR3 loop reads CASSFGDRGTLKEQFF. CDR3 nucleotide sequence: TGTGCCAGCAGCTTCGGGGACAGGGGAACGCTCAAGGAGCAGTTCTTC.

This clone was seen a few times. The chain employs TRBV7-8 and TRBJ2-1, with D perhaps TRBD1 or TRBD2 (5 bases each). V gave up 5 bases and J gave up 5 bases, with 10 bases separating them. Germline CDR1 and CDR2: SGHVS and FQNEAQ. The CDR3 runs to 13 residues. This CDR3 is CASSQGRDNEQFF. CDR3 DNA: TGTGCCAGCAGCCAGGGACGGGACAATGAGCAGTTCTTC.

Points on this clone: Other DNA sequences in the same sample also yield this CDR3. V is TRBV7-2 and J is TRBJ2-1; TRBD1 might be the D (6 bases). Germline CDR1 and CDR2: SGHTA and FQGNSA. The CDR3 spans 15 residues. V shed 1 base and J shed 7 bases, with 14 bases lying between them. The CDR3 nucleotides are TGTGCCAGCAGCTTAGAACAGGGCGGGTATAATGAGCAGTTCTTC. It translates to CASSLEQGGYNEQFF.

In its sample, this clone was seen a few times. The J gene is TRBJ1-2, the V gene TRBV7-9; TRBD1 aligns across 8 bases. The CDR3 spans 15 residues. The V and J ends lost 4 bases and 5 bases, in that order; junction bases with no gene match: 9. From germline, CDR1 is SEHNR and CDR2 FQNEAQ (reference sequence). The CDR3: CASSSGQGANYGYTF. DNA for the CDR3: TGTGCCAGCAGCTCCGGTCAGGGGGCGAATTATGGCTACACCTTC.

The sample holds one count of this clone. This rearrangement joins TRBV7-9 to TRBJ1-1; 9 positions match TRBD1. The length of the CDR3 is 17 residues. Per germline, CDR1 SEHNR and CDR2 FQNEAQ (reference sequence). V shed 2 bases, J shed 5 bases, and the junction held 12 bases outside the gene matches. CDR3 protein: CASSLTGTGLSITEAFF. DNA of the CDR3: TGTGCCAGCAGCTTAACCGGGACAGGGCTTTCTATTACTGAAGCTTTCTTT.

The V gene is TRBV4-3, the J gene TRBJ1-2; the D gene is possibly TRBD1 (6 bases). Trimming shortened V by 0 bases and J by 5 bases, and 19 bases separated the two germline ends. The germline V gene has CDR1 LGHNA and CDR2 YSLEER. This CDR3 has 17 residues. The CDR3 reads CASSQDFRGGPGYGYTF. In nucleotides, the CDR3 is TGCGCCAGCAGCCAAGATTTCCGGGGGGGCCCGGGGTATGGCTACACCTTC.

The CDR3 bases are TGCGCCAGCAGCCAAGATTATCGGTCCTTCGGGACAGAGCAGTACTTC. Amino acid sequence: CASSQDYRSFGTEQYF. This chain connects TRBV4-3 to TRBJ2-7; tentatively, D is TRBD1 (6 bases). There are 16 residues in the CDR3. V lost 0 bases, J lost 7 bases, and 19 bases lay in between. In germline, CDR1 is LGHNA, CDR2 YSLEER.